This entry lists 18 T cell receptor beta chains sequenced from one sample in a study of vaccination effects on CD4 cells after COVID-19 (dated by TCRdb to the early 2020s). Libraries were built with the immunoSEQ multiplex PCR assay. Not all clones reach the TCRdb copy of this immuneACCESS table, which keeps in-frame sequences only. Checked studies attribute under half of the gap to unresolved V genes and leave the rest unexplained. This sample gives about 41,000 clones in total; around 77% of them show up just once. Around 3% of the sample is held by the ten biggest clonotypes. In the ViraFEST assay, PBMC were stimulated with viral peptide pools, and TCR sequencing was then used to find antigen-specific CD4+ T cell clonotypes based on their expansion. After around ten days of culture, CD4+ T cells were isolated with the EasySep CD4+ T cell isolation kit. Negative nucleocapsid antibody results before and after vaccination confirmed that the healthy vaccine recipients had no prior SARS-CoV-2 infection.

Which antigens these TCRs recognize remains unknown. The sample was CD4+ T cells from PBMCs cultured with HCoV-NL63 spike peptides, taken before COVID-19 vaccination. The cell subset or site label of this sample denotes: HCoV-NL63 spike overlapping peptide pool stimulation. The receptor source for this set is a human donor who received a COVID-19 vaccine.

The chain combines TRBV4-3 with TRBJ2-1; 7 bases are shared with TRBD1. V gave up 1 base and J gave up 6 bases; unmatched junction bases: 6. CDR3 length equals 15 residues. Germline assignment: CDR1 LGHNA and CDR2 YSLEER. The CDR3 coding sequence is TGCGCCAGCAGCCAAGTTTGGTCAGGGGGCAATGAGCAGTTCTTC. It specifies CASSQVWSGGNEQFF.

The J gene is TRBJ1-1, the V gene TRBV20-1; D is ambiguous. The CDR3 extends over 11 amino acids. Germline CDR1 and CDR2: DFQATT and SNEGSKA (reference sequence). V shed 4 bases and J shed 6 bases, with 9 bases lying between them. The CDR3 region is CSAISNAEAFF. As DNA, the CDR3 is TGCAGTGCTATCTCAAACGCTGAAGCTTTCTTT.

This clone was counted a few times. The CDR3 DNA sequence: TGTGCCAGCAGTTTACGTGAGGGGGGTAATCAGCCCCAGCATTTT. As protein: CASSLREGGNQPQHF. The chain joins TRBV27 to TRBJ1-5, with a weak D call TRBD1 (6 bases). Trimming cost V 2 bases and J 4 bases, with 12 bases left between them. The length of the CDR3 is 15 residues. Germline CDR1 reads MNHEY; CDR2 reads SMNVEV (reference sequence).

This clone was counted a few times. The genes are TRBV2 and TRBJ1-5; D is unresolved. Trimming removed 0 bases at V and 5 bases at J, with 11 bases between. This CDR3 has 15 amino acids. Looked up from germline, CDR1 is SNHLY and CDR2 is FYNNEI. The CDR3, as DNA: TGTGCCAGCAGTGAAGCAGTAAGGCGGTATCAGCCCCAGCATTTT. Amino acids: CASSEAVRRYQPQHF.

The table lists this clone with a count of one. The chain employs TRBV4-1 and TRBJ2-5; 10 nucleotides line up with TRBD2. Germline V lookup: CDR1 MGHRA, CDR2 YSYEKL. Losses at the gene ends were 4 bases for V and 5 bases for J; bases not matched to a gene: 13. CDR3 size: 17 residues. The CDR3 region is CASSRRGSGGATETQYF. The CDR3 DNA reads as TGCGCCAGCAGCCGCCGGGGGAGCGGGGGGGCGACGGAGACCCAGTACTTC.

This clone was seen only once. The chain combines TRBV21-1 with TRBJ2-7; TRBD1, the table's D call, lacks a check against the DNA. TRBV21-1 is labeled a pseudogene. The CDR3 has 16 residues. The CDR3 spells CASSRWGQVSSYEQYV. Here the CDR3 DNA reads TGTGCCAGCAGCAGATGGGGACAGGTGAGCTCCTACGAGCAGTACGTC.

This chain joins TRBV3-1 (or the pseudogene TRBV3-2) and TRBJ1-2; 8 nucleotides match TRBD1. V was clipped by 4 bases and J by 7 bases; unmatched bases: 5. The CDR3 is 13 residues long. Germline loops: CDR1 LGHDT, CDR2 YNNKEL (reference sequence). DNA for the CDR3: TGTGCCAGCAGCCTCACAGGGGGGCCTGGCTACACCTTC. Its protein is CASSLTGGPGYTF.

Here the CDR3 reads CATSVYRDTNSPLHF. The CDR3 DNA reads as TGTGCCACCAGTGTTTACCGGGACACAAATTCACCCCTCCACTTT. The rearrangement links TRBV24-1 to TRBJ1-6, with D perhaps TRBD1 (6 bases). This CDR3 is built from 15 residues. Trimming removed 5 bases from V and 7 bases from J, with 14 bases in between. The germline gives CDR1 KGHDR, CDR2 SFDVKD.

In DNA form, the CDR3 reads TGTGCCAGCAGTTACGTAGGGGCAAGCACAGATACGCAGTATTTT. Translating it yields CASSYVGASTDTQYF. This chain links TRBV6-2 or TRBV6-3 with TRBJ2-3; tentatively, D is TRBD1 (5 bases). The CDR3 loop spans 15 amino acids. Trimming took off 2 bases at V and 0 bases at J, with 9 bases between the two ends. Germline-derived CDR1 and CDR2 are MNHEY and SVGEGT.

This chain links TRBV3-1 (or the pseudogene TRBV3-2) with TRBJ1-3; D not resolved. The CDR3 spans 13 residues. Trimming pared 5 bases from V and 4 bases from J, leaving 9 bases between. Germline values: CDR1 LGHDT, CDR2 YNNKEL (reference sequence). The CDR3, as DNA: TGTGCCAGCAGCGACGTAGGGGGAAACACCATATATTTT. Its protein product is CASSDVGGNTIYF.

The gene calls are TRBV4-2 and TRBJ2-2; 7 bases map to TRBD2. Germline V lookup: CDR1 LGHNA, CDR2 YNFKEQ. V lost 3 bases and J lost 7; bases outside the gene matches: 11. The CDR3 totals 16 residues. CDR3 bases: TGTGCCAGCAGCCACGCTTCGAGCGGGGTTGTCGGGGAGCTGTTTTTT. This translates into CASSHASSGVVGELFF.

The chain links TRBV6-5 to TRBJ2-3; tentative D call: TRBD1 (5 bases). V lost 6 bases and J lost 0, with 13 bases in between. Per the germline V gene, CDR1 is MNHEY and CDR2 is SVGAGI. The CDR3 is 15 residues long. Here the CDR3 reads CASRRPGISTDTQYF. The CDR3 DNA follows: TGTGCCAGCAGGCGACCAGGGATCAGCACAGATACGCAGTATTTT.

The chain couples TRBV6-5 to TRBJ2-1, with a possible D match to TRBD1 (5 bases). CDR3 length: 14 amino acids. The ends were cut back, 1 base at V and 5 bases at J, with 9 bases in the middle. The V gene's germline CDR1 is MNHEY and CDR2 SVGAGI. CDR3 in DNA: TGTGCCAGCAGTTACTGGCAGGGCAACAATGAGCAGTTCTTC. Translated: CASSYWQGNNEQFF.

This clone was observed a few times. The rearrangement uses TRBV4-1 and TRBJ1-5; D is uncertain. The CDR3 runs to 14 residues. Germline V CDR1 and CDR2: MGHRA, YSYEKL. Trimming pared 1 base from V and 0 bases from J, leaving 4 bases between. The CDR3: CASSQGDSNQPQHF. CDR3 bases: TGCGCCAGCAGCCAAGGGGATAGCAATCAGCCCCAGCATTTT.

The gene calls are TRBV7-2 and TRBJ2-3; D is undetermined. Germline lookup yields CDR1 SGHTA and CDR2 FQGNSA. The CDR3 is made up of 14 amino acids. With 0 bases removed from V and 0 bases from J, the gap between germline ends came to 4 bases. The CDR3 protein is CASSLAASTDTQYF. DNA for the CDR3: TGTGCCAGCAGCTTAGCAGCGAGCACAGATACGCAGTATTTT.

The chain is built from TRBV28 and TRBJ1-2; D gene unclear. This CDR3 has 12 amino acids. Trimming left V 8 bases short and J 4 bases short, with 11 bases between. The V gene's germline CDR1 is MDHEN and CDR2 SYDVKM. The CDR3 DNA reads as TGTGCCAGCTCGGAAGTTAGCTATGGCTACACCTTC. This codes for CASSEVSYGYTF.

V is TRBV11-1 and J is TRBJ2-1; D could derive from TRBD1 or TRBD2 (5 bases each). Germline V gene sequence: CDR1 SGHAT, CDR2 FQDESV (reference sequence). CDR3 length: 14 residues. Trimming cost V 2 bases and J 10 bases, with 15 bases left between them. The CDR3 DNA reads as TGTGCCAGCAGCTTAAGGTGGGACCCGGAGGAGCAGTTCTTC. It translates to CASSLRWDPEEQFF.

V gene TRBV4-2 combines with J gene TRBJ2-1; no clear D. The length of the CDR3 is 15 residues. Germline V gene lookup returns CDR1 LGHNA and CDR2 YNFKEQ. Trimming cost V 0 bases and J 4 bases, with 10 bases left between them. In nucleotides, the CDR3 is TGTGCCAGCAGCCAAGAGAGAAACGGGTACAATGAGCAGTTCTTC. It encodes CASSQERNGYNEQFF.